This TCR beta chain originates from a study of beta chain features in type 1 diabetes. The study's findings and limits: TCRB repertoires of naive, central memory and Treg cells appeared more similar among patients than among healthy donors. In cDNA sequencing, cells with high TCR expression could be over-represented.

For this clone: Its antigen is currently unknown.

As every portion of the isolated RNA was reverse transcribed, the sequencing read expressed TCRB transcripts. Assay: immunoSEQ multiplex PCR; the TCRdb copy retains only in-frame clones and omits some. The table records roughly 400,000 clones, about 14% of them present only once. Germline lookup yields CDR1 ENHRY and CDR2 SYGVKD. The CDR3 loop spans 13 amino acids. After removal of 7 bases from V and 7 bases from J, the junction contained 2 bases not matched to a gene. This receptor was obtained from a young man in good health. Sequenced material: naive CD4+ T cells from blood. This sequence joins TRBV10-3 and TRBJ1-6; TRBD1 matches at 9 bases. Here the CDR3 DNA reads TGTGCCATCAAAGGGACAGGGAATTCACCCCTCCACTTT. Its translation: CAIKGTGNSPLHF.